The text below deals with one T cell receptor beta chain. Its antigen is not known. Primers: 60 Vbeta forward and 13 Jbeta reverse. Some clones are missing from TCRdb's copy, which holds only in-frame ones; the method was immunoSEQ multiplex PCR. The profile shows about 220,000 clones, around 80% of them singletons. This entry belongs to a study of cytomegalovirus exposure and HLA in healthy donors. The study's findings and limits: About 87% or about 30% of the time was how often most TCR beta V segments were productive, according to an earlier analysis.

CDR3 length equals 14 residues. Germline CDR1 GTSNPN, CDR2 SVGIG (reference sequence). With V trimmed by 4 bases and J by 9 bases, 9 bases remained unmatched. This TCR was recovered from a woman aged 40 to 50 in good health and CMV-seropositive. Sequencing was done on a sample of PBMCs. V and J are TRBV30 and TRBJ2-4; 10 bases are a match to TRBD2. The DNA of the CDR3 is TGTGCCTGGACTCCTAGCGGGAGAAGTGCCATTCAGTACTTC. Translating gives CAWTPSGRSAIQYF.